Listed here is a single TCR beta chain. The antigen remains undetermined. This sample is drawn from a study of T cell responses to AZD1222 COVID-19 vaccine. As for the study in general: Pooled in the analysis were second doses at about 4 or about 12 weeks. Study-level results: A rise in Spike-specific TCR breadth and depth followed two AZD1222 doses.

Germline V CDR1 and CDR2: SGHRS, YFSETQ. V was clipped by 4 bases and J by 2 bases, with 12 bases between them. The CDR3 length is 14 residues. Sequencing used immunoSEQ multiplex PCR; TCRdb keeps in-frame clones, though not all of them. The sample shows approximately 150,000 clones, under 95% of them seen only once. This TCR was sampled from an adult in good health. Sequenced here: peripheral blood, sampled on day 0 of AZD1222 vaccination. The chain combines TRBV5-1 with TRBJ1-1, with D perhaps matching TRBD1 (6 bases). The DNA of the CDR3 is TGCGCCAGCAGCCCCGGACAGATTAACACTGAAGCTTTCTTT. This gives the protein CASSPGQINTEAFF.